This T cell receptor beta chain derives from a study of identical twins (TCRdb year 2016). For the study in its entirety: The study deep-sequenced TCR alpha and beta repertoires from monozygotic twins, unrelated adults of various ages and cord blood to test whether fetal clonotypes persist. To rule out contamination, replicate twin experiments were performed at different times with different library preparation protocols. What the authors observed across the whole study: Compared with coincidental sharing between unrelated individuals, out-of-frame TCR alpha sequences shared between twins showed an excess of sequences with low generation probability. Invariant T cells such as MAIT and iNKT could partly confound zero-insertion analyses, although diverse VJ usage argued against such confounding for most clonotypes. Abundant cord blood beta clonotypes had fewer insertions, young adult naive repertoires showed a similar but weaker trend, and memory repertoires showed no such trend. Because the same donors could not be followed over many years, conclusions were based on cross-sectional statistical analysis. Recombination models systematically underestimated out-of-frame TCR alpha sharing in monozygotic twins but agreed with sharing between unrelated individuals. The excess sharing between twins in beta out-of-frame sequences was weaker because fewer shared sequences reduced the signal-to-noise ratio.

Concerning this clonotype itself: The specificity of this receptor is unknown. No per-base quality is available; no much larger clone lies one base away.

Trimming removed 0 bases from V and 3 bases from J; the gene matches leave 15 bases unexplained. Counted from cysteine to phenylalanine, this CDR3 has 18 amino acids. Kept here is only the CDR3 DNA, which spans 54 bases and is read in frame from base 1. CDR1 and CDR2 (SGHRS, YFSETQ) derive from the germline V gene. The library was prepared using 5' RACE. Sequencer: Illumina HiSeq 2000. Template switching introduced a universal primer binding site; the final cDNA contained a unique molecular identifier, enabling accurate counting of TCR cDNA molecules. Specific primers in the conserved constant-segment region were used to synthesize first-strand cDNA for TCR alpha and beta chains. To control for contamination, every cDNA library was double barcoded, receiving both a SMART-Mk sample barcode and Illumina barcodes. Two successive PCR steps introduced TruSeq adapter sequences along with Illumina sample barcodes. The TCR alpha and beta cDNA libraries were sequenced on the Illumina HiSeq platform using custom primers. In the paper's pipeline: MiGEC was used to process raw reads and extract unique molecular identifiers, and MiXCR was used to find CDR3 positions. For each individual, recombination models were inferred using an EM algorithm with the repgenHMM and IGoR tools. The analysis of shared clonotypes was done with the tcR package in R, with sharing normalized by the product of cloneset sizes. To study raw recombination free of thymic and clonal selection effects, out-of-frame nonproductive sequences were analyzed. Using fastp trimming at Q25 and MiXCR clonotype assembly, TCRdb reanalyzed the public sequencing data and kept in-frame beta chains. When rows share a CDR3 protein, they turn into one entry using the most common DNA and genes. None of the V and J calls come from the authors' own analysis; TCRdb made them. This sample lists 400,000 to 500,000 distinct CDR3 sequences; 13% to 15% were detected once. Clones ranked in the top ten supply 0.98% of the sample.

Every donor was a healthy Caucasian. Three pairs of female monozygotic twins, all aged about 18 to 29 years, made up the twin cohort. Positive isolation kits from Invitrogen were used to isolate the CD4+ and CD8+ T cell populations. These sequences were also reported in another study, on yellow fever vaccine responses in identical twins. The second paper further reports: According to the authors, the vaccine-induced T cell response in identical twins seemed to be partly convergent and partly specific to each individual. The study precisely tracked vaccine-responding T cell clones in identical twins.

The sequence links TRBV5-1 to TRBJ2-7, with 7 bases in between that match TRBD1. This sequence originates from a woman younger than 30 in good health. Specimen: CD4+ T cells sorted from blood. The DNA is TGCGCCAGCAGCTTGGGCCCTCTTAGACAGGGATCCGACTACGAGCAGTACTTC. Protein translation: CASSLGPLRQGSDYEQYF.